Listed here is a single TCR beta chain. Its target is not known. The record originates from a study of response to subunit inactivated influenza vaccine. From germline, CDR1 is MNHEY and CDR2 SMNVEV (reference sequence). The germline V and J ends were trimmed by 0 bases and 10 bases, with 11 bases remaining between them. The CDR3 is 13 residues long. TCRdb re-called the RT-PCR reads through MiXCR, storing one row per CDR3 protein. The sample lists around 480,000 distinct CDR3 sequences; about a tenth were seen once. General study points: Researchers suggested that each seasonal influenza vaccination recruits few new T cells.

This TCR came from a man over 45 who received an inactivated influenza vaccine. This chain joins TRBV27 and TRBJ2-3; D unclear. The specimen was PBMCs from blood, collected about 40 days after vaccination. The CDR3 DNA sequence: TGTGCCAGCAGTTTATCCCAGAGGAACGCGCAGTATTTT. Amino acids: CASSLSQRNAQYF.